Listed here are 32 T cell receptor beta chains from one sample, sequenced in a study of T-cell memory formation after mild COVID-19. TCRdb fed the 5' RACE reads into MiXCR, producing one record per CDR3 protein. The table includes fewer than 400,000 distinct CDR3 sequences, about a sixth detected once. The sample comprised PBMCs or a T cell subset sorted from them (not recorded which). The receptors originated from a man aged 18 to 30 who had mild COVID-19 (a few samples of this study predate the infection). Cell type and time point are not known.

This clonotype was observed a few times. The gene calls are TRBV7-2 and TRBJ1-5; D not certain. The CDR3 is made up of 12 amino acids. Germline CDR1 reads SGHTA; CDR2 reads FQGNSA. Trimming pared 2 bases from V and 7 bases from J, leaving 6 bases between. CDR3 in amino acids: CASSLTRQPQHF. The DNA of the CDR3 is TGTGCCAGCAGCTTAACTCGGCAGCCCCAGCATTTT.

This clonotype was seen at least ten times. The junction does not match germline at one end; this may be a read error. The rearrangement joins TRBV4-3 to TRBJ2-5; 8 positions match TRBD1. Germline V gives CDR1 LGHNA, CDR2 YSLEER. The CDR3 covers 13 residues. The CDR3 protein is CASSQGARETQYF. CDR3 coding DNA: TGTGCCAGCAGCCAGGGGGCGCGCGAGACCCAGTACTTC.

This clonotype was seen a few times. The chain combines TRBV6-6 with TRBJ2-3; TRBD2 might be the D (6 bases). From germline, CDR1 is MNHNY and CDR2 SVGAGI (reference sequence). Trimming took off 5 bases at V and 0 bases at J, with 12 bases between the two ends. This CDR3 is 15 amino acids long. CDR3 coding DNA: TGTGCCAGCAGTGGGGGACTGGAGAGCACAGATACGCAGTATTTT. Its translation: CASSGGLESTDTQYF.

The chain links TRBV2 to TRBJ1-2; tentative D call: TRBD1 (6 bases). The CDR3 runs to 13 residues. The V end was cut by 7 bases, the J end by 6 bases, with 15 bases between. Germline V gene data show CDR1 as SNHLY and CDR2 as FYNNEI. In DNA, the CDR3 is TGTGCCAGCACCCGGGGGCGCCGGGATGGCTACACCTTC. Its protein is CASTRGRRDGYTF.

This clonotype was recorded a few times. The chain is built from TRBV7-6 and TRBJ2-5; TRBD2 might be the D (5 bases). The CDR3 runs to 15 residues. Germline-derived CDR1 and CDR2 are SGHVS and FNYEAQ. V shed 5 bases and J shed 5 bases, with 18 bases lying between them. The CDR3 here is CASSISSAPGETQYF. CDR3 DNA sequence: TGTGCCAGCAGCATCTCCAGTGCCCCGGGGGAGACCCAGTACTTC. Together with reference TRBV7-6 and TRBJ2-5, the CDR3 gives the full variable domain: GAGVSQSPRYKVTKRGQDVALRCDPISGHVSLYWYRQALGQGPEFLTYFNYEAQQDKSGLPNDRFSAERPEGSISTLTIQRTEQRDSAMYRCASSISSAPGETQYFGPGTRLLVL.

This clonotype has just a few counts. The chain is built from TRBV5-1 and TRBJ2-2; 8 positions match TRBD1. The CDR3 is 12 residues long. Unmatched junction bases numbered 3, after V lost 7 bases and J lost 7 bases. From germline, CDR1 is SGHRS and CDR2 YFSETQ. For the CDR3, the DNA is TGCGCCAGCTCCACAGGGGGCGGGGAGCTGTTTTTT. It specifies CASSTGGGELFF.

This clonotype was counted at least ten times. The V gene is TRBV4-3, the J gene TRBJ2-1, with 10 bases fitting TRBD2. This CDR3 is built from 16 residues. Trimming removed 0 bases from V and 2 bases from J; junction bases left unmatched: 1. Germline loops: CDR1 LGHNA, CDR2 YSLEER. CDR3 loop: CASSQDGTSAYNEQFF. The CDR3 region has the DNA TGCGCCAGCAGCCAAGATGGGACTAGCGCCTACAATGAGCAGTTCTTC.

This chain uses TRBV6-2 or TRBV6-3 with TRBJ2-1, with D possibly TRBD1 on 8 matching bases. The ends were cut back, 2 bases at V and 10 bases at J, with 27 bases in the middle. This CDR3 has 18 residues. Germline loops: CDR1 MNHEY, CDR2 SVGEGT. The DNA for the CDR3 is TGTGCCAGCAGTTACGATAGAAGGACAGGGACTAAACGGGGCGAGCAGTTCTTC. Its protein is CASSYDRRTGTKRGEQFF.

This clonotype has just a few counts. The rearrangement uses TRBV10-3 and TRBJ2-5; possibly TRBD2 for D (5 bases). The CDR3 totals 12 residues. Germline loops: CDR1 ENHRY, CDR2 SYGVKD. V lost 8 bases, J lost 1 base, and 8 bases lay in between. CDR3: CAIGSAQETQYF. The CDR3, as DNA: TGTGCCATCGGTAGCGCCCAAGAGACCCAGTACTTC.

The table lists this clonotype with a few counts. The J gene is TRBJ2-3, the V gene TRBV20-1; 7 nucleotides align to TRBD2. The CDR3 sequence is 11 residues long. V lost 7 bases, J lost 6 bases, and 4 bases stayed unmatched. Germline V CDR1 and CDR2: DFQATT, SNEGSKA (reference sequence). CDR3 amino acids: CSESGEDTQYF. The CDR3 DNA is TGCAGTGAGAGCGGGGAGGATACGCAGTATTTT.

This clonotype was recorded a few times. The chain is built from TRBV10-3 and TRBJ2-7; D unresolved. From germline, CDR1 is ENHRY and CDR2 SYGVKD. Trimming left V 4 bases short and J 5 bases short, with 12 bases between. This CDR3 is 13 amino acids long. The CDR3 sequence is CAISAPNGHEQYF. CDR3 DNA sequence: TGTGCCATCAGTGCACCGAATGGCCACGAGCAGTACTTC.

The chain uses TRBV3-1 and TRBJ2-7; D gene unclear. CDR3 length: 12 amino acids. With 1 base removed from V and 7 bases from J, the gap between germline ends came to 8 bases. Germline V gene lookup returns CDR1 LGHDT and CDR2 YNNKEL (reference sequence). The CDR3 DNA reads as TGTGCCAGCAGCCAAGTTCTGGAAGAGCAGTACTTC. Amino acids: CASSQVLEEQYF.

The chain couples TRBV5-6 to TRBJ2-4; TRBD2 matches at 9 bases. In germline, CDR1 is SGHDT, CDR2 YYEEEE. The V segment lost 6 bases and the J segment 9 bases; nucleotides outside the gene matches: 10. CDR3 length equals 14 residues. CDR3 loop: CASTVLAGVGIQYF. CDR3 bases: TGTGCCAGCACCGTATTAGCGGGGGTGGGCATTCAGTACTTC.

In its sample, this clonotype was seen a few times. The chain uses TRBV4-3 and TRBJ2-1; 9 bases map to TRBD2. Germline CDR1 is LGHNA and CDR2 is YSLEER. With V trimmed by 1 base and J by 0 bases, 7 bases remained unmatched. This CDR3 region has 18 residues. The CDR3: CASSQVVASGDSYNEQFF. CDR3 DNA: TGCGCCAGCAGCCAAGTGGTGGCTAGCGGGGACTCCTACAATGAGCAGTTCTTC.

This chain connects TRBV15 to TRBJ2-2; weak D call: TRBD1 (6 bases). CDR3 length: 14 residues. Germline assignment: CDR1 LNHNV and CDR2 YYDKDF (reference sequence). The V gene lost 3 bases and the J gene lost 5 bases, with 10 bases spanning the gap. This CDR3 reads CATSRDSRTGELFF. The DNA of the CDR3 is TGTGCCACCAGCAGGGACAGCCGGACCGGGGAGCTGTTTTTT.

Only a few counts were recorded for this clonotype. The chain links TRBV25-1 to TRBJ1-2; weak D call: TRBD1 (5 bases). The length of the CDR3 is 15 residues. V was trimmed by 5 bases and J by 2 bases, leaving 15 bases between them. Germline CDR1 is MGHDK and CDR2 is SYGVNS. This chain's CDR3 is CASSYPGLDNYGYTF. The CDR3 DNA sequence: TGTGCCAGCAGTTATCCGGGACTGGACAACTATGGCTACACCTTC.

The chain recombines TRBV20-1 with TRBJ1-1; 8 bases are a match to TRBD1. The CDR3 has 14 residues. V shed 6 bases, J shed 6 bases, and the junction held 12 bases outside the gene matches. Germline V lookup: CDR1 DFQATT, CDR2 SNEGSKA (reference sequence). In DNA, the CDR3 is TGCAGTGCCCCCCCACAGGGGGTAAGGGCTGAAGCTTTCTTT. Its protein product is CSAPPQGVRAEAFF.

The CDR3 DNA follows: TGTGCCAGCAGCCGCGGACAGGGGATCTTTTCTGGGGCCAACGTCCTGACTTTC. Translation gives CASSRGQGIFSGANVLTF. The V and J genes are TRBV11-2 and TRBJ2-6, with 9 positions matching TRBD1. The length of the CDR3 is 18 residues. Trimming removed 5 bases from V and 1 base from J; junction bases left unmatched: 9. CDR1 and CDR2 (germline): SGHAT, FQNNGV.

This clonotype has more than one count but fewer than ten. The chain carries TRBV5-6 and TRBJ2-3, with D tentatively TRBD2 (6 bases). V gave up 1 base and J gave up 6 bases, with 15 bases separating them. CDR3 length: 15 amino acids. Germline CDR1 and CDR2: SGHDT and YYEEEE. The CDR3 DNA sequence: TGTGCCAGCAGCTTGTGGGACTGGAGGGTGGATACGCAGTATTTT. Protein sequence: CASSLWDWRVDTQYF.

This clonotype has just a few counts. The chain couples TRBV21-1 to TRBJ2-7. TRBV21-1 is shown as a pseudogene. The CDR3 extends over 15 amino acids. The CDR3 reads CASSKRQPRTYEQYV. The CDR3 bases are TGTGCCAGCAGCAAAAGGCAGCCGCGGACCTACGAGCAGTACGTC.

This clonotype appeared many times. This chain connects TRBV9 to TRBJ2-3; D remains unclear. CDR3 length equals 14 residues. Trimming took off 1 base at V and 5 bases at J, with 11 bases between the two ends. Looked up from germline, CDR1 is SGDLS and CDR2 is YYNGEE. This CDR3 reads CASSVTAVQDTQYF. The CDR3 nucleotides are TGTGCCAGCAGCGTAACCGCCGTTCAAGATACGCAGTATTTT.

The V gene is TRBV12-3 or TRBV12-4, the J gene TRBJ2-2, with unresolved D. V dropped 4 bases and J dropped 2 bases, with 8 bases sitting between them. There are 14 residues in the CDR3. Here the CDR3 reads CASSSTPNTGELFF. The CDR3 region has the DNA TGTGCCAGCAGTTCAACCCCCAACACCGGGGAGCTGTTTTTT.

This clonotype was counted a few times. The rearrangement uses TRBV5-1 and TRBJ2-7; 7 bases are a match to TRBD1. V was pared by 0 bases and J by 4 bases, with 7 bases of the junction left unmatched. The length of the CDR3 is 15 residues. CDR1 is SGHRS and CDR2 is YFSETQ in the germline V gene. The CDR3 bases are TGCGCCAGCAGCTTGGTTGGGACAGAACATTACGAGCAGTACTTC. Its protein is CASSLVGTEHYEQYF.

J is TRBJ2-3 and V is TRBV28; the D is unclear. V was clipped by 5 bases and J by 5 bases, with 17 bases between them. CDR3 size: 15 residues. Germline V lookup: CDR1 MDHEN, CDR2 SYDVKM. CDR3: CASSPRDPRIDTQYF. In DNA, the CDR3 is TGTGCCAGCAGTCCCCGCGACCCACGAATAGATACGCAGTATTTT.

There are a few counts of this clonotype. The CDR3 nucleotides are TGTGCCAGCAGTCGAGGGGCGGCCTACGAGCAGTACGTC. The encoded protein is CASSRGAAYEQYV. The V gene is TRBV2, the J gene TRBJ2-7, with D perhaps TRBD1 or TRBD2 (5 bases each). The CDR3 spans 13 residues. CDR1 SNHLY and CDR2 FYNNEI come from the germline V gene. V was cut by 5 bases and J by 2 bases, with 10 bases left in between.

The chain is built from TRBV28 and TRBJ2-5; 10 bases are a match to TRBD1. Unmatched junction bases numbered 5, after V lost 2 bases and J lost 5 bases. Germline V gives CDR1 MDHEN, CDR2 SYDVKM. The CDR3 length is 15 residues. CDR3 DNA sequence: TGTGCCAGCAGTTTACGCGGACAGGGGGTGGAGACCCAGTACTTC. This gives the protein CASSLRGQGVETQYF.

The rearrangement links TRBV6-2 or TRBV6-3 to TRBJ1-4, with 7 nucleotides matching TRBD1. CDR3 length: 16 amino acids. Germline trimming cut 2 bases from V and 6 bases from J; bases unmatched to any gene: 9. Germline-derived CDR1 and CDR2 are MNHEY and SVGEGT. This CDR3 is CASSYALDRKDEKLFF. In nucleotides, the CDR3 is TGTGCCAGCAGTTACGCCCTGGACAGGAAAGATGAAAAACTGTTTTTT.

This clonotype was counted a few times. CDR3 sequence (DNA): TGTGCCAGCAGGCCGACAGTCCAAGAGACCCAGTACTTC. This translates into CASRPTVQETQYF. V gene TRBV12-3 or TRBV12-4 combines with J gene TRBJ2-5, with a weak D call TRBD1 (5 bases). V shed 6 bases and J shed 1 base, with 9 bases lying between them. This CDR3 contains 13 residues.

This clonotype turned up a few times. The J gene is TRBJ2-3, the V gene TRBV12-3 or TRBV12-4; 10 bases map to TRBD2. The CDR3 covers 18 residues. V trimming: 6 bases; J trimming: 4 bases; junction bases outside the gene matches: 16. The DNA for the CDR3 is TGTGCCAGCAGCCAATTCAGCGGGGGGGCATTCGCCCCAGATACGCAGTATTTT. Protein: CASSQFSGGAFAPDTQYF.

This clonotype turned up a few times. The chain links TRBV7-8 to TRBJ1-4; 8 nucleotides align to TRBD1. The junction had 10 bases not matched to a gene; V was cut back by 8 bases and J by 2 bases. The CDR3 spans 16 residues. CDR1 and CDR2 (germline): SGHVS, FQNEAQ. The CDR3 coding sequence is TGTGCCAGCTCCAAGGACAGGGTCGTTACTAATGAAAAACTGTTTTTT. Its protein product is CASSKDRVVTNEKLFF.

This clonotype has more than one count but fewer than ten. The chain joins TRBV11-3 to TRBJ2-1, with 7 nucleotides matching TRBD2. The CDR3 contains 13 residues. Unmatched junction bases numbered 5, after V lost 4 bases and J lost 8 bases. The V gene's germline CDR1 is SGHNT and CDR2 YENEEA. This chain's CDR3 is CASSSTAGDEQFF. The CDR3 DNA is TGTGCCAGCAGCTCCACTGCGGGGGATGAGCAGTTCTTC.

Only a few counts were recorded for this clonotype. The rearrangement joins TRBV5-1 to TRBJ1-6; 9 bases map to TRBD1. The CDR3 sequence is 15 residues long. J lost 10 bases, V lost 0 bases, and 5 bases had no gene match. Germline-derived CDR1 and CDR2 are SGHRS and YFSETQ. DNA of the CDR3: TGCGCCAGCAGCTTGGAGGGACAGGGCTTCTCACCCCTCCACTTT. As protein: CASSLEGQGFSPLHF.